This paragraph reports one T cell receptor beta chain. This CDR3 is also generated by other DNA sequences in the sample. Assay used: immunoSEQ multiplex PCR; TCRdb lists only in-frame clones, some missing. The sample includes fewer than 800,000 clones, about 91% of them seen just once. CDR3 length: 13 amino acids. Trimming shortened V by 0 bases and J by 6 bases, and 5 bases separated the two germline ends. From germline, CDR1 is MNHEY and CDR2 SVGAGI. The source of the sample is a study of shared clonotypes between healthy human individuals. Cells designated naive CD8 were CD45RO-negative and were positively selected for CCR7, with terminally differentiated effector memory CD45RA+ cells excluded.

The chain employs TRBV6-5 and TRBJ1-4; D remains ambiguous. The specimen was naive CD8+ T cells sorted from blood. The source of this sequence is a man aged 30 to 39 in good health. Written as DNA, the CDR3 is TGTGCCAGCAGTTACTCGGGAGATGAAAAACTGTTTTTT. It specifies CASSYSGDEKLFF.